The 17 T cell receptor beta chains in this list originate from one sample, sequenced in a study of response to subunit inactivated influenza vaccine. TCRdb analysed the RT-PCR reads with MiXCR anew, one entry per CDR3 protein. The sample shows over 150,000 distinct CDR3 sequences, approximately 11% of them seen only once. The sample here was non-naive T cells sorted from PBMCs, taken 40 to 50 days after vaccination. The receptors come from a man in his fifties who received an inactivated influenza vaccine.

The V call is TRBV7-2, the J call TRBJ1-5; no reliable D call. V was pared by 3 bases and J by 6 bases, with 6 bases between. Germline CDR1 SGHTA, CDR2 FQGNSA. The length of the CDR3 is 12 residues. The chain's CDR3 is CASSFLGQPQHF. CDR3 DNA: TGTGCCAGCAGCTTCTTGGGTCAGCCCCAGCATTTT.

This clonotype has more than one count but fewer than ten. The chain joins TRBV7-9 to TRBJ2-2, with D tentatively TRBD1 (6 bases). The germline gives CDR1 SEHNR, CDR2 FQNEAQ (reference sequence). The CDR3 totals 15 residues. With 6 bases removed from V and 1 base from J, the gap between germline ends came to 12 bases. This CDR3 reads CASSSDRRNTGELFF. Here the CDR3 DNA reads TGTGCCAGCAGTTCGGACAGAAGGAACACCGGGGAGCTGTTTTTT.

This clonotype was counted at least ten times. Sequence at one end of the junction differs from germline and may be a read error. J is TRBJ2-5 and V is TRBV12-3 or TRBV12-4; 9 bases line up with TRBD1. This CDR3 has 13 residues. CDR3: CASSVNRDRAINF. The CDR3, as DNA: TGTGCCAGCAGTGTTAACCGGGACAGGGCCATCAACTTC.

This clonotype was counted many times. The chain joins TRBV28 to TRBJ2-1, with 11 nucleotides matching TRBD2. From germline, CDR1 is MDHEN and CDR2 SYDVKM. This CDR3 is built from 13 residues. V shed 7 bases, J shed 7 bases, and the junction held 3 bases outside the gene matches. This CDR3 is CASKLAGGNEQFF. The CDR3 DNA is TGTGCCAGCAAGCTAGCGGGAGGTAATGAGCAGTTCTTC.

This clonotype was seen a few times. V and J are TRBV4-3 and TRBJ2-3, with 11 nucleotides matching TRBD2. Germline V CDR1 and CDR2: LGHNA, YSLEER. The CDR3 spans 17 residues. The junction had 6 bases not matched to a gene; V was cut back by 0 bases and J by 4 bases. Here the CDR3 DNA reads TGCGCCAGCAGCCAAGAGGCACTAGCGGGGGCGGCAGATACGCAGTATTTT. Translated, it gives CASSQEALAGAADTQYF.

The chain employs TRBV6-2 or TRBV6-3 and TRBJ2-2, with 10 positions matching TRBD2. The junction had 8 bases not matched to a gene; V was cut back by 6 bases and J by 4 bases. This CDR3 contains 16 residues. Germline CDR1 reads MNHEY; CDR2 reads SVGEGT. The CDR3 nucleotides are TGTGCCAGCAGCCGCACCGGGACTAGCGTCACCGGGGAGCTGTTTTTT. Amino acids: CASSRTGTSVTGELFF.

This clonotype was counted at least ten times. This chain connects TRBV5-1 to TRBJ1-4; 8 bases map to TRBD1. Losses at the gene ends were 4 bases for V and 8 bases for J; bases not matched to a gene: 13. CDR1 is SGHRS and CDR2 is YFSETQ in the germline V gene. The CDR3 has 16 residues. CDR3 sequence (DNA): TGCGCCAGCAGCCAAGACGTCGACAGGGGAGCCGAAAAACTGTTTTTT. Protein sequence: CASSQDVDRGAEKLFF.

This sequence joins TRBV28 and TRBJ1-5; D remains unclear. Per germline, CDR1 MDHEN and CDR2 SYDVKM. V shed 4 bases and J shed 0 bases, with 13 bases lying between them. The CDR3 length is 16 residues. CDR3 DNA sequence: TGTGCCAGCAGTTCTTGGGGAAGAGGTAGCAATCAGCCCCAGCATTTT. Translating it yields CASSSWGRGSNQPQHF.

The chain combines TRBV20-1 with TRBJ2-7, with 12 bases lining up with TRBD2. In germline, CDR1 is DFQATT, CDR2 SNEGSKA (reference sequence). The CDR3 has 16 amino acids. V lost 0 bases and J lost 7; bases outside the gene matches: 10. This chain's CDR3 is CSARDRRLAGAGEQYF. Written as DNA, the CDR3 is TGCAGTGCTAGAGATCGTAGACTAGCGGGAGCGGGGGAGCAGTACTTC.

There are many counts of this clonotype. The V and J genes are TRBV5-1 and TRBJ2-7; possibly TRBD2 for D (6 bases). Germline loops: CDR1 SGHRS, CDR2 YFSETQ. V was cut by 3 bases and J by 1 base, with 17 bases left in between. The CDR3 runs to 16 residues. CDR3 sequence reads: CASSSLGAGYSYEQYF. CDR3 nucleotides: TGCGCCAGCAGCTCCCTCGGGGCGGGGTATTCCTACGAGCAGTACTTC.

This clonotype was recorded at least ten times. V is TRBV7-2 and J is TRBJ2-5, with unresolved D. The CDR3 is 14 amino acids. Germline-derived CDR1 and CDR2 are SGHTA and FQGNSA. Trimming removed 1 base from V and 2 bases from J, with 8 bases in between. DNA for the CDR3: TGTGCCAGCAGCTTAGGCTTGGTGCAAGAGACCCAGTACTTC. The encoded protein is CASSLGLVQETQYF.

Only a few counts were recorded for this clonotype. The rearrangement links TRBV28 to TRBJ2-3, with D possibly TRBD1 on 5 matching bases. The CDR3 runs to 14 residues. CDR1 and CDR2 from the germline V gene are MDHEN and SYDVKM. Trimming removed 6 bases from V and 4 bases from J, with 14 bases in between. As DNA, the CDR3 is TGTGCCAGCAGCCCAGGGTCCGCTCCAGATACGCAGTATTTT. Amino acids: CASSPGSAPDTQYF.

With regard to this clonotype: One end of the junction is discordant with germline, which a read error may explain. CDR3 in DNA: TGCAGTGCTAGAGCCCCAGGGGGCGGGCAGGACTTC. Translation: CSARAPGGGQDF. The J gene is TRBJ2-4, the V gene TRBV20-1, with 8 nucleotides matching TRBD1. The V gene's germline CDR1 is DFQATT and CDR2 SNEGSKA (reference sequence). The CDR3 spans 12 residues.

This clonotype came up a few times. Compared with germline, one end of the junction differs, possibly owing to a read error. The chain couples TRBV7-7 to TRBJ2-5, with TRBD2 identical over 8 bases. Germline V gene lookup returns CDR1 SSHAT and CDR2 FNYEAQ (reference sequence). This CDR3 has 14 amino acids. The CDR3 DNA reads as TGTGCTAGCAGCTTTAGCGGGGCCGTAGAGACCCAGTACTTC. Translating it yields CASSFSGAVETQYF.

The V gene is TRBV11-2, the J gene TRBJ2-1; D not resolved. This CDR3 has 12 residues. CDR1 and CDR2 (germline): SGHAT, FQNNGV. Trimming cost V 1 base and J 10 bases, with 8 bases left between them. The CDR3 sequence is CASSLGPGEQFF. CDR3 DNA sequence: TGTGCCAGCAGCTTAGGCCCCGGGGAGCAGTTCTTC.

The rearrangement uses TRBV7-3 and TRBJ2-7; tentatively, D is TRBD2 (6 bases). The CDR3 length is 14 residues. Trimming left V 5 bases short and J 6 bases short, with 17 bases between. CDR1 SGHTA and CDR2 FQGTGA come from the germline V gene. The CDR3 region is CASSLSGTASEQYF. The CDR3 DNA follows: TGTGCCAGCAGCCTTAGCGGTACCGCCAGCGAGCAGTACTTC.

Many counts were recorded for this clonotype. J is TRBJ2-3 and V is TRBV5-1; the match to TRBD2 covers 12 bases. J gave up 1 base and V 3 bases, and 3 bases lay outside the gene matches. The germline V gene encodes CDR1 SGHRS and CDR2 YFSETQ. The CDR3 totals 16 residues. CDR3: CASSSLAGGRTDTQYF. The CDR3 bases are TGCGCCAGCAGCTCACTAGCGGGGGGACGCACAGATACGCAGTATTTT. Full variable domain (rest looked up from reference TRBV5-1 and TRBJ2-3): KAGVTQTPRYLIKTRGQQVTLSCSPISGHRSVSWYQQTPGQGLQFLFEYFSETQRNKGNFPGRFSGRQFSNSRSEMNVSTLELGDSALYLCASSSLAGGRTDTQYFGPGTRLTVL.